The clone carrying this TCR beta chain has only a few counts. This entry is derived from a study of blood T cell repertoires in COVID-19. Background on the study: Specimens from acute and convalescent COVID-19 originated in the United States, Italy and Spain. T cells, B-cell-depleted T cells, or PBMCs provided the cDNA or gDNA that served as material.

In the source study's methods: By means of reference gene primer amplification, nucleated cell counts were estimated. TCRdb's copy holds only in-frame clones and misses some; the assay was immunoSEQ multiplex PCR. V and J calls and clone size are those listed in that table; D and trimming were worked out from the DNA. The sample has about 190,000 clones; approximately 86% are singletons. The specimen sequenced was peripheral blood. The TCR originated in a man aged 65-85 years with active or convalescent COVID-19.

This CDR3 reads CASRRISAGSQETQYF. CDR3 DNA sequence: TGTGCCAGCAGACGAATTAGCGCCGGAAGCCAAGAGACCCAGTACTTC. The genes are TRBV7-8 and TRBJ2-5, with D perhaps matching TRBD2 (5 bases). The V end was cut by 6 bases, the J end by 1 base, with 18 bases between. The V gene's germline CDR1 is SGHVS and CDR2 FQNEAQ. CDR3 length: 16 amino acids.